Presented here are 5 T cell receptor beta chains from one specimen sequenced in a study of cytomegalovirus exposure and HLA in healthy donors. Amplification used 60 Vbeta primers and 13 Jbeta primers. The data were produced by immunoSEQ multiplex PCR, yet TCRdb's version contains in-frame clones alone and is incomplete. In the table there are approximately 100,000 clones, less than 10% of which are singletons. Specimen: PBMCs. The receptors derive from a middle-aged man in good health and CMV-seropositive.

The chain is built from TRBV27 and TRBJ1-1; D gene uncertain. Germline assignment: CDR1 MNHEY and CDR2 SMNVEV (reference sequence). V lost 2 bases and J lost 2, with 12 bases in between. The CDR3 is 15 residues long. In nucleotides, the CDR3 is TGTGCCAGCAGTTTACGCTCGGTCCCTAACACTGAAGCTTTCTTT. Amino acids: CASSLRSVPNTEAFF.

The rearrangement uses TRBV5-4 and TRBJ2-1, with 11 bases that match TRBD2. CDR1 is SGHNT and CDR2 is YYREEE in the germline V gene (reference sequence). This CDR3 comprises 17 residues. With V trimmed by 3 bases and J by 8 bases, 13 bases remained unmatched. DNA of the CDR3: TGTGCCAGCAGCTCCTCCTATAGCGGGAGGGCCTTAGATGAGCAGTTCTTC. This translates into CASSSSYSGRALDEQFF.

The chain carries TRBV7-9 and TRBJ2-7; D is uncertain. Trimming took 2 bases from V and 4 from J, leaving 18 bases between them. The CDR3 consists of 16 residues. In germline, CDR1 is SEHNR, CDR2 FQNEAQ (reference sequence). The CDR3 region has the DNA TGTGCCAGCAGCTTAAGTCCTCCTACAGACCCTTACGAGCAGTACTTC. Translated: CASSLSPPTDPYEQYF.

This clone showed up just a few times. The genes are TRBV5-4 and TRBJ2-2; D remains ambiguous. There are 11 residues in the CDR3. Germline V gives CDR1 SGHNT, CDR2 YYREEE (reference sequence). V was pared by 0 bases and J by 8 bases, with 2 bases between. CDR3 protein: CASSLAGELFF. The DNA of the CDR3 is TGTGCCAGCAGCTTGGCTGGGGAGCTGTTTTTT.

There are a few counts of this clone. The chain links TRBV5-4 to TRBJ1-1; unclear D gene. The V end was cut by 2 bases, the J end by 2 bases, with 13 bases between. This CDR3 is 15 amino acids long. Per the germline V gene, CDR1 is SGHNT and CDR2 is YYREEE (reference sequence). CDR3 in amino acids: CASSFGGRGNTEAFF. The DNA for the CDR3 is TGTGCCAGCAGCTTTGGCGGTCGGGGAAACACTGAAGCTTTCTTT.